This T cell receptor beta chain is from a study of regulatory and conventional T cells in RAG deficiency. V dropped 0 bases and J dropped 0 bases, with 8 bases sitting between them. The CDR3 runs to 15 residues. The V gene's germline CDR1 is KGHSH and CDR2 LQKENI. Repertoires were generated with immunoSEQ multiplex PCR, while TCRdb's copy carries only in-frame clones and drops some. The data hold approximately 10,000 clones, with around 94% observed a single time. Regulatory T cells were sorted from blood as CD4+ CD25-high CD127-low cells. These data are also associated with another study on regulatory T cells. This second study says: Primers: 52 TRBV forward and 13 TRBJ reverse. Patient repertoires had restricted TRB V-J pairs and skewed V and J usage, most in Tregs.

The chain recombines TRBV18 with TRBJ1-2, with D perhaps TRBD1 (5 bases). Sequencing was performed on CD127- CD25+ CD4+ Tregs sorted from blood. The origin of this receptor is a human donor in good health. The CDR3 DNA reads TGTGCCAGCTCACCACCCGGGGGGGCTAACTATGGCTACACCTTC. Residues: CASSPPGGANYGYTF.